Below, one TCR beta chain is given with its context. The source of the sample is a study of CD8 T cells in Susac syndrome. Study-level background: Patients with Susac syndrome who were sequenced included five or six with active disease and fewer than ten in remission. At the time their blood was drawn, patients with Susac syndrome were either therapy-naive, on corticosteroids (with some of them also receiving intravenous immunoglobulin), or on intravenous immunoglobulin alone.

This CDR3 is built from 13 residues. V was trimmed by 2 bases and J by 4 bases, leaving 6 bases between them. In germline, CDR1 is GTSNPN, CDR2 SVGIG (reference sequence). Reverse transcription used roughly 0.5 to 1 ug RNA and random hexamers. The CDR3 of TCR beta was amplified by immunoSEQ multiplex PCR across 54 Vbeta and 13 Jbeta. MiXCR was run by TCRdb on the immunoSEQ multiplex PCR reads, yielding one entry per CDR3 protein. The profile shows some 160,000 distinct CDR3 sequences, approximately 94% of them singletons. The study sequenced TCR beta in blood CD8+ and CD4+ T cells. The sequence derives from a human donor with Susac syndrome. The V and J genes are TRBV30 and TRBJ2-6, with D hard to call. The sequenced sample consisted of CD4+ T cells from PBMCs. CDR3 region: CAWSLPGANVLTF. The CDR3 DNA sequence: TGTGCCTGGAGTTTGCCCGGGGCCAACGTCCTGACTTTC. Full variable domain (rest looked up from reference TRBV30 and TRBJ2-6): SQTIHQWPATLVQPVGSPLSLECTVEGTSNPNLYWYRQAAGRGLQLLFYSVGIGQISSEVPQNLSASRPQDRQFILSSKKLLLSDSGFYLCAWSLPGANVLTFGAGSRLTVL.